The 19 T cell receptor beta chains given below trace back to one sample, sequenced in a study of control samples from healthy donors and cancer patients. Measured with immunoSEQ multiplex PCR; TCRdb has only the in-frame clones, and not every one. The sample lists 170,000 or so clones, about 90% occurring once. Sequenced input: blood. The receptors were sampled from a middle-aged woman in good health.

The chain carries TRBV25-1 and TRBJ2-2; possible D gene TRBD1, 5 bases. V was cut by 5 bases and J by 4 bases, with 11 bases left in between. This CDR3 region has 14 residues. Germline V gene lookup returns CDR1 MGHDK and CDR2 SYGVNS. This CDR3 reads CASSLQVGTGELFF. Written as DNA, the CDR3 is TGTGCCAGCAGTTTACAGGTTGGCACCGGGGAGCTGTTTTTT.

The CDR3 loop reads CASSVMIPGGDQPQHF. Written as DNA, the CDR3 is TGTGCCAGCAGCGTGATGATCCCAGGGGGCGATCAGCCCCAGCATTTT. V gene TRBV5-4 combines with J gene TRBJ1-5; TRBD1 aligns across 8 bases. Trimming removed 4 bases from V and 5 bases from J; junction bases left unmatched: 11. CDR3 size: 16 residues. Looked up from germline, CDR1 is SGHNT and CDR2 is YYREEE (reference sequence).

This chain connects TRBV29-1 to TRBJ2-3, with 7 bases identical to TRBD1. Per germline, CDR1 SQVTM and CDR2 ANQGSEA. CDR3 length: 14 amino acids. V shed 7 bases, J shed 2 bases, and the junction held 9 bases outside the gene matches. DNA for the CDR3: TGCAGCGCATGGGACAGTTCCTCCACAGATACGCAGTATTTT. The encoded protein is CSAWDSSSTDTQYF.

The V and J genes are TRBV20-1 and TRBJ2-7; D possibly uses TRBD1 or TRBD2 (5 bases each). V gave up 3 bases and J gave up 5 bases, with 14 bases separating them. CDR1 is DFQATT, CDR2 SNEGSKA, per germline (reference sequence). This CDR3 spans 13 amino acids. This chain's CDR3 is CSASGTFGDEQYF. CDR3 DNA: TGCAGTGCTAGTGGGACCTTTGGAGACGAGCAGTACTTC.

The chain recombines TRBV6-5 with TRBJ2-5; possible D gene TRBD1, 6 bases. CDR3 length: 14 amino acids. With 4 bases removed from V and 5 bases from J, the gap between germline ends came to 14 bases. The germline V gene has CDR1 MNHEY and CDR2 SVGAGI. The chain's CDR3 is CASSSTGYRETQYF. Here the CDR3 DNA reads TGTGCCAGCAGTTCCACAGGGTATCGGGAGACCCAGTACTTC.

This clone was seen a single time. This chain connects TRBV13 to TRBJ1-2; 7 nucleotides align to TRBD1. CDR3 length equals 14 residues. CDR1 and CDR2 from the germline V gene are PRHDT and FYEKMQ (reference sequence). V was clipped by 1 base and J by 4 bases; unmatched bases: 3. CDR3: CASSLVTGVYGYTF. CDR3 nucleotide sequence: TGTGCCAGCAGCTTAGTAACAGGGGTCTATGGCTACACCTTC.

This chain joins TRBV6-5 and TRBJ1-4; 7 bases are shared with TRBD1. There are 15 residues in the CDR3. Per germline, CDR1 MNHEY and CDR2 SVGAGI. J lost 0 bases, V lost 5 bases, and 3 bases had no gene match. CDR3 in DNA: TGTGCCAGCAGTACCGGGACAGCAACTAATGAAAAACTGTTTTTT. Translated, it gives CASSTGTATNEKLFF.

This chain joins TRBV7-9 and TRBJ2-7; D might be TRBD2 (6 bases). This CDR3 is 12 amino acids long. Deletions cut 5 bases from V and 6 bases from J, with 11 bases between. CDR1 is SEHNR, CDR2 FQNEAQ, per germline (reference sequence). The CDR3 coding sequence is TGTGCCAGCAGCCGTGGGACTTCCGAGCAGTACTTC. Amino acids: CASSRGTSEQYF.

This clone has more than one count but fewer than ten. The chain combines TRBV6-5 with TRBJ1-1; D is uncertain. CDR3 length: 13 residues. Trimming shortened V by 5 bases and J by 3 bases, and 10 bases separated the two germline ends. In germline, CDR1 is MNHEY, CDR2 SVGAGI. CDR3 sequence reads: CASSPRQDTEAFF. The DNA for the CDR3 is TGTGCCAGCAGTCCCCGGCAGGACACTGAAGCTTTCTTT.

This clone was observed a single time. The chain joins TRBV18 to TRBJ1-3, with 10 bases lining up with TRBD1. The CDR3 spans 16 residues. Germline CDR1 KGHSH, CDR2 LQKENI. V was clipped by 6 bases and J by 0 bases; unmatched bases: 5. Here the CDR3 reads CASSRTGGNSGNTIYF. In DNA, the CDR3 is TGTGCCAGCTCGCGGACAGGGGGGAACTCTGGAAACACCATATATTTT.

DNA of the CDR3: TGTGCCAGCAGTCGCCCGGCGGGGGCCTCTGGGGTCTCCTACGAGCAGTACTTC. Translating it yields CASSRPAGASGVSYEQYF. The chain recombines TRBV6-6 with TRBJ2-7, with a weak D call TRBD2 (7 bases). The germline V gene has CDR1 MNHNY and CDR2 SVGAGI (reference sequence). V shed 5 bases and J shed 0 bases, with 23 bases lying between them. This CDR3 is 18 amino acids long.

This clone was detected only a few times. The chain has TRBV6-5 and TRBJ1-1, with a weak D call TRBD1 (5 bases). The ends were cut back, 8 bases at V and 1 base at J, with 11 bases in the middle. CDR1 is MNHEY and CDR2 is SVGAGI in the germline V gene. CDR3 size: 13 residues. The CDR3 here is CASLGRKNTEAFF. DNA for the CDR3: TGTGCCAGCTTGGGACGGAAGAACACTGAAGCTTTCTTT.

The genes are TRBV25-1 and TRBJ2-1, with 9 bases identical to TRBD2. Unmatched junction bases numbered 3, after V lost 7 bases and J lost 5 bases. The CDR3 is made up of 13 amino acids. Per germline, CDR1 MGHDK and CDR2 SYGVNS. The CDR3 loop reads CASKRGADNEQFF. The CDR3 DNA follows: TGTGCCAGCAAGCGGGGGGCAGACAATGAGCAGTTCTTC.

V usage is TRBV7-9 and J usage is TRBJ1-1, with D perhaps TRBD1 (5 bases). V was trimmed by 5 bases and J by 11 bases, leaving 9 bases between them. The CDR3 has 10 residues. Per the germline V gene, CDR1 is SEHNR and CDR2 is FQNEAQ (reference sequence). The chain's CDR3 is CASSGAYAFF. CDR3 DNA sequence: TGTGCCAGCAGCGGGGCTTACGCTTTCTTT.

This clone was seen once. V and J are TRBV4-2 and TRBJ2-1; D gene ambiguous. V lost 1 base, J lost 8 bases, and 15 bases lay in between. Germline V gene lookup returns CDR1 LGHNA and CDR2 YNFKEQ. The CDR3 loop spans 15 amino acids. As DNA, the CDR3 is TGTGCCAGCAGCCAAGTTAGAAGCGCTCCCGATGAGCAGTTCTTC. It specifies CASSQVRSAPDEQFF.

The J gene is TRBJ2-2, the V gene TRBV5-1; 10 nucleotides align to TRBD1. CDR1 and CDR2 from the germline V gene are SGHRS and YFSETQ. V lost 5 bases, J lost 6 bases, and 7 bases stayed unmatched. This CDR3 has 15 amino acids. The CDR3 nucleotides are TGCGCCAGCAGTTCTAGACAGGGGGCGTCCGGGGAGCTGTTTTTT. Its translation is CASSSRQGASGELFF. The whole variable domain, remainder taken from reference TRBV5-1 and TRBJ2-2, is KAGVTQTPRYLIKTRGQQVTLSCSPISGHRSVSWYQQTPGQGLQFLFEYFSETQRNKGNFPGRFSGRQFSNSRSEMNVSTLELGDSALYLCASSSRQGASGELFFGEGSRLTVL.

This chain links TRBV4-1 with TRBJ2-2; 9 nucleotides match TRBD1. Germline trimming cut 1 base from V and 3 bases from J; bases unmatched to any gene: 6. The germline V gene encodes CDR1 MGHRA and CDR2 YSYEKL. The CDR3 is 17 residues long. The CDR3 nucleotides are TGCGCCAGCAGCCAAGCAACAGGGGGCTGGGACACCGGGGAGCTGTTTTTT. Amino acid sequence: CASSQATGGWDTGELFF.

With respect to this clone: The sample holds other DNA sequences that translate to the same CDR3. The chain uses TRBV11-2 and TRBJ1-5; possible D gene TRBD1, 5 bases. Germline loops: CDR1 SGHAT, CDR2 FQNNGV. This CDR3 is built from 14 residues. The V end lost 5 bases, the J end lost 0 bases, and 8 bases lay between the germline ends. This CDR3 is CASSQGYSNQPQHF. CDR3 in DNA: TGTGCCAGCAGCCAGGGATATAGCAATCAGCCCCAGCATTTT.

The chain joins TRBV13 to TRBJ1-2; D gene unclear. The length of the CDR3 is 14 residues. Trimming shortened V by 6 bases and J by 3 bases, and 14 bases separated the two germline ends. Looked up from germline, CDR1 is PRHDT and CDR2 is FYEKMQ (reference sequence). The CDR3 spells CASSSRGPDYGYTF. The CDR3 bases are TGTGCCAGCAGTTCCCGAGGACCGGACTATGGCTACACCTTC.